This T cell receptor beta chain was sequenced in a study of vaccination effects on CD4 cells after COVID-19. Findings and limits, study-wide: Marked clonal contraction of both clone types appeared late after vaccination.

In the ViraFEST assay, antigen-specific CD4+ clonotypes were identified by expansion after peptide-pool stimulation. Isolating CD4+ T cells followed ten to eleven days of culture. Vaccination of participants consisted of two doses of either the BNT162b2 or mRNA-1273 vaccine. Wells of some 1.9 million PBMC each were grown with around 10 IU/ml IL-2 and 9 to 10 ug/ml peptides. Days 3 and 7 saw half the medium replaced with IL-2 medium. TCRdb's table, derived via immunoSEQ multiplex PCR, lists solely in-frame clones and lacks some. The table shows some 40,000 clones, with approximately 82% occurring only once. On this clone itself: Antigen unknown.

V gave up 7 bases and J gave up 7 bases; unmatched junction bases: 14. Germline CDR1 MNHNY, CDR2 SVGAGI (reference sequence). CDR3 length equals 16 residues. The V and J genes are TRBV6-6 and TRBJ2-1; 9 bases line up with TRBD2. The receptor's source is a human donor who received a COVID-19 vaccine. Some clones in this sample may be carry-over from other donors' samples. Sequenced material: CD4+ T cells from PBMCs cultured with HCoV-NL63 spike peptides, taken after COVID-19 vaccination. The CDR3 here is CASTLSGAGGDNEQFF. As DNA, the CDR3 is TGTGCCAGCACCCTCTCAGGGGCGGGGGGGGATAATGAGCAGTTCTTC.